This T cell receptor (beta chain) derives from a study of sequential checkpoint blockade in melanoma. About the research overall: Randomization was 1:1 between first-line nivolumab→ipilimumab and ipilimumab→nivolumab.

This table comes from immunoSEQ multiplex PCR, and its TCRdb copy is limited to in-frame clones, with some not included. This sample yields roughly 9,200 clones, of which roughly 25% are seen a single time; about 11% belongs to the top ten. Germline V gene lookup returns CDR1 MNHGY and CDR2 SAAAGT. The length of the CDR3 is 12 residues. Trimming removed 6 bases at V and 7 bases at J, with 13 bases between. The treatment denotes: randomized to nivolumab then ipilimumab (arm A) or the reverse (arm B). This clonotype was obtained from a human donor with melanoma. Sequenced here: tumor tissue (inferred from file names), sampled from a patient given nivolumab and ipilimumab in sequence. The J gene is TRBJ2-7, the V gene TRBV6-8; D not resolved. The CDR3 DNA follows: TGTGCCAGCAGCACCACCCCGAGGGAGCAGTACTTC. Encoded protein: CASSTTPREQYF.